This T cell receptor beta chain originates from a study of CD8+ T cells in alopecia areata. Study-wide points: Mice showed TCR sharing more clearly than patients did, possibly owing to HLA.

Remarks on this clone: Its specificity is unknown.

Extracted RNA was reverse transcribed, and the resulting cDNA served as sequencing template. Using immunoSEQ multiplex PCR, the repertoire was profiled, and TCRdb retains in-frame clones only, with some absent. The sample holds about 200,000 clones, 56% seen once. Trimming took 5 bases from V and 0 from J; bases not matched to a gene: 7. The CDR3 has 15 residues. Looked up from germline, CDR1 is SGHVS and CDR2 is FQNEAQ. The clonotype comes from a human donor in good health. This sequence joins TRBV7-8 and TRBJ2-7; 7 positions agree with TRBD1. The sequenced sample was CD8+ T cells sorted from blood. The CDR3 sequence: CASSIGTASSYEQYF. The CDR3, as DNA: TGTGCCAGCAGCATAGGGACAGCGAGCTCCTACGAGCAGTACTTC.